This TCR beta chain derives from a study of relationships among human T cell subsets. Points from the study as a whole: Th1, Th2 and regulatory subsets overlapped substantially in CDR3 sequences. Across seven subsets, gene usage, CDR3 length and N-additions did not differ significantly. Bead-based sorting did not rule out CD4+CD8+ double-positive cells.

The T cell receptor alpha and beta CDR3 regions were amplified from mRNA by semiquantitative ARM-PCR. Exponential amplification used communal superprimers after tagged nested gene-specific primers in ARM-PCR. TCRdb analysed the multiplex PCR reads with MiXCR anew, one entry per CDR3 protein. The sample includes under 6,500 distinct CDR3 sequences, roughly 69% seen only once; the top ten take 57%. The CD8+ T cells came from negative anti-CD4 multisort bead selection followed by positive anti-CD8 selection. T cell subsets were isolated with magnetic beads coated with subset-specific monoclonal antibodies. The germline gives CDR1 MNHEY, CDR2 SVGAGI. V was pared by 6 bases and J by 1 base, with 14 bases between. The CDR3 is 15 amino acids. This clonotype has more than one count but fewer than ten. Its specificity is unknown.

The sample comprised CD8+ T cells sorted from blood. The TCR comes from a middle-aged man in good health. This chain connects TRBV6-5 to TRBJ2-3; D possibly corresponds to TRBD2 (6 bases). CDR3 loop: CASRAGTGRTDTQYF. In DNA, the CDR3 is TGTGCCAGCAGAGCCGGGACTGGACGCACAGATACGCAGTATTTT.